Described below is a single T cell receptor beta chain sequence and its context. The template for TCR beta VDJ and CDR3 sequence profiling was genomic DNA. TCRdb itself ran the reads through MiXCR, one entry per CDR3 protein. The repertoire consists of some 170,000 distinct CDR3 sequences, with around 75% occurring once and the leading ten covering more than 35%. J was trimmed by 1 base and V by 1 base; bases with no gene match: 2. Germline lookup yields CDR1 MRHNA and CDR2 SNTAGT. The CDR3 is 16 residues long. The data derive from a study of CD8+CD57+ T cells in acquired aplastic anemia. At the level of the study: The mean DNA yield obtained from sorted CD4+ and CD8+ cells came to about 3 ug.

Selection for sequencing was limited to patients who had shown CD8+CD57+ cell expansion by flow cytometry. In all patients, the disease was severe acquired aplastic anemia. The sample consisted of sorted CD4+, CD8+, or CD8+CD57+ T cells (not recorded which) from PBMCs. The source is a human donor with aplastic anemia. The chain couples TRBV6-4 to TRBJ2-2; the match to TRBD1 covers 8 bases. CDR3 protein: CASSDLGTGNTGELFF. The DNA of the CDR3 is TGTGCCAGCAGTGACTTAGGGACAGGGAACACCGGGGAGCTGTTTTTT.